A single sample gave rise to the 23 T cell receptor beta chains below, sequenced in a study of T-cell reconstitution after alpha-beta-depleted transplantation in children. Unique molecular identifiers were built into the TCRbeta library. Using its own MiXCR run on the PCR reads, TCRdb lists one record per CDR3 protein. Among about 200,000 distinct CDR3 sequences listed, less than 15% were seen once. The sample here was PBMCs from the stem cell graft donor, taken from the stem cell graft. The receptors here all came from a human donor who donated a stem cell graft to a child with acute lymphoblastic leukemia.

This clonotype was observed many times. The chain recombines TRBV20-1 with TRBJ2-5, with D uncertain. V shed 1 base and J shed 5 bases, with 5 bases lying between them. Per germline, CDR1 DFQATT and CDR2 SNEGSKA (reference sequence). This CDR3 has 11 amino acids. CDR3 sequence (DNA): TGCAGTGCTAGAGGGGTGGAGACCCAGTACTTC. Protein sequence: CSARGVETQYF.

This clonotype was seen a few times. The chain combines TRBV5-1 with TRBJ2-5; 11 bases are a match to TRBD2. Germline loops: CDR1 SGHRS, CDR2 YFSETQ. The CDR3 sequence is 15 residues long. V dropped 4 bases and J dropped 2; count of bases not matched to a gene: 4. The CDR3 sequence is CASSPGLAEQETQYF. The CDR3 bases are TGCGCCAGCAGCCCGGGACTAGCGGAGCAAGAGACCCAGTACTTC.

This clonotype was recorded at least ten times. The chain recombines TRBV20-1 with TRBJ2-1; 14 positions agree with TRBD2. The trim removed 6 bases at V and 7 bases at J, leaving 20 bases unmatched. The CDR3 length is 19 residues. Germline V gene sequence: CDR1 DFQATT, CDR2 SNEGSKA (reference sequence). The CDR3 here is CSAPTRGLAGEYFRNEQFF. The CDR3 DNA reads TGCAGTGCGCCGACCCGGGGACTAGCGGGAGAATATTTTCGGAATGAGCAGTTCTTC.

This clonotype was picked up many times. V usage is TRBV12-3 or TRBV12-4 and J usage is TRBJ1-6, with 7 bases lining up with TRBD1. V dropped 6 bases and J dropped 8; count of bases not matched to a gene: 4. This CDR3 contains 13 residues. DNA for the CDR3: TGTGCCAGCAGCCTTACAGGGGATTCACCCCTCCACTTT. It translates to CASSLTGDSPLHF.

This clonotype has a count of ten or more. The chain's CDR3 is CASSLDMADTEAFF. CDR3 DNA sequence: TGTGCCAGCAGCTTGGACATGGCGGACACTGAAGCTTTCTTT. This chain uses TRBV5-4 with TRBJ1-1, with D uncertain. Germline V lookup: CDR1 SGHNT, CDR2 YYREEE (reference sequence). V gave up 0 bases and J gave up 3 bases, with 9 bases separating them. CDR3 length equals 14 residues.

The table lists this clonotype with many counts. The chain links TRBV12-3 or TRBV12-4 to TRBJ1-5; 7 nucleotides line up with TRBD1. V was clipped by 5 bases and J by 3 bases; unmatched bases: 7. The CDR3 is 15 amino acids. CDR3 DNA sequence: TGTGCCAGCAGTCGAACCGGGACAGTCAATCAGCCCCAGCATTTT. Translation: CASSRTGTVNQPQHF.

This clonotype was picked up many times. The rearrangement uses TRBV4-1 and TRBJ2-1, with TRBD2 matching over 15 bases. CDR1 and CDR2 (germline): MGHRA, YSYEKL. Trimming removed 1 base from V and 0 bases from J; junction bases left unmatched: 13. There are 22 residues in the CDR3. The CDR3 DNA is TGCGCCAGCAGCCAAGCGACAGGGGCCCGGACTAGCGGGAGGGCCTCCTACAATGAGCAGTTCTTC. This encodes CASSQATGARTSGRASYNEQFF.

This clonotype has a handful of counts. V usage is TRBV5-1 and J usage is TRBJ2-7; 8 bases are shared with TRBD1. Per the germline V gene, CDR1 is SGHRS and CDR2 is YFSETQ. Trimming cost V 3 bases and J 7 bases; bases outside gene matches: 9. The CDR3 length is 14 residues. CDR3 loop: CASSSPGQEGEQYF. CDR3 in DNA: TGCGCCAGCAGCTCACCGGGACAGGAAGGGGAGCAGTACTTC.

This clonotype occurred many times. The CDR3 is CASSRPGLASTDTQYF. CDR3 coding DNA: TGTGCCAGCAGCCGACCCGGACTAGCCAGCACAGATACGCAGTATTTT. This chain links TRBV6-2 or TRBV6-3 with TRBJ2-3; 8 bases line up with TRBD2. The CDR3 sequence is 16 residues long. The germline gives CDR1 MNHEY, CDR2 SVGEGT. Unmatched junction bases numbered 8, after V lost 6 bases and J lost 0 bases.

The sample holds one count of this clonotype. The chain links TRBV6-1 to TRBJ2-3; the D gene could be TRBD1 or TRBD2 (5 bases each). CDR1 is MNHNS, CDR2 SASEGT, per germline. CDR3 length: 14 residues. Trimming cost V 5 bases and J 6 bases, with 15 bases left between them. CDR3 amino acids: CASSQNGNRDTQYF. DNA for the CDR3: TGTGCCAGCAGTCAAAACGGGAACAGGGATACGCAGTATTTT.

This clonotype was seen ten or more times. This chain links TRBV28 with TRBJ2-1; D remains unclear. Germline CDR1 reads MDHEN; CDR2 reads SYDVKM. This CDR3 region has 13 residues. V lost 5 bases and J lost 10, with 15 bases in between. The CDR3 sequence is CASSQLLGSEQFF. In nucleotides, the CDR3 is TGTGCCAGCAGTCAGCTTCTAGGCTCCGAGCAGTTCTTC. Supplemented by reference TRBV28 and TRBJ2-1, the full variable domain reads DVKVTQSSRYLVKRTGEKVFLECVQDMDHENMFWYRQDPGLGLRLIYFSYDVKMKEKGDIPEGYSVSREKKERFSLILESASTNQTSMYLCASSQLLGSEQFFGPGTRLTVL.

V is TRBV20-1 and J is TRBJ2-7; a possible D gene is TRBD2 (5 bases). The germline gives CDR1 DFQATT, CDR2 SNEGSKA (reference sequence). This CDR3 region has 10 residues. V lost 8 bases to trimming and J lost 11 bases, with 16 bases between them. The chain's CDR3 is CSLASAGKYF. The CDR3, as DNA: TGCAGTCTGGCCTCTGCCGGGAAGTACTTC.

Ten or more counts support this clonotype. V usage is TRBV12-3 or TRBV12-4 and J usage is TRBJ1-5; D perhaps matches TRBD1 (5 bases). The CDR3 has 13 residues. V gave up 3 bases and J gave up 6 bases, with 9 bases separating them. CDR3 sequence: CASSFSGGQPQHF. For the CDR3, the DNA is TGTGCCAGCAGTTTCTCTGGGGGTCAGCCCCAGCATTTT.

Only a few counts were recorded for this clonotype. The rearrangement uses TRBV4-1 and TRBJ2-5; 8 positions match TRBD2. Trimming removed 0 bases from V and 2 bases from J; junction bases left unmatched: 14. Germline lookup yields CDR1 MGHRA and CDR2 YSYEKL. The CDR3 runs to 19 residues. CDR3 region: CASSQDPPGGGAQQETQYF. The CDR3 DNA reads TGCGCCAGCAGCCAAGATCCCCCGGGGGGGGGAGCCCAACAAGAGACCCAGTACTTC.

The rearrangement links TRBV29-1 to TRBJ2-1, with 10 bases lining up with TRBD2. The V segment lost 5 bases and the J segment 7 bases; nucleotides outside the gene matches: 5. Germline CDR1 reads SQVTM; CDR2 reads ANQGSEA. The CDR3 runs to 13 residues. The CDR3 is CSVRAGGGNEQFF. The DNA for the CDR3 is TGCAGCGTTCGAGCGGGAGGGGGGAATGAGCAGTTCTTC.

This clonotype showed up just a few times. This chain uses TRBV5-1 with TRBJ1-4, with D possibly TRBD1 on 6 matching bases. V shed 2 bases and J shed 2 bases, with 10 bases lying between them. The CDR3 runs to 15 residues. CDR1 is SGHRS, CDR2 YFSETQ, per germline. The CDR3 loop is CASSFTGKTNEKLFF. Here the CDR3 DNA reads TGCGCCAGCAGCTTCACAGGGAAGACTAATGAAAAACTGTTTTTT. The complete variable domain, with remaining parts taken from reference TRBV5-1 and TRBJ1-4, reads KAGVTQTPRYLIKTRGQQVTLSCSPISGHRSVSWYQQTPGQGLQFLFEYFSETQRNKGNFPGRFSGRQFSNSRSEMNVSTLELGDSALYLCASSFTGKTNEKLFFGSGTQLSVL.

Ten or more counts support this clonotype. The CDR3 nucleotides are TGCGCCAGCAGCTCCAAGCGGGAGGGTGGCACAGATACGCAGTATTTT. As protein: CASSSKREGGTDTQYF. The rearrangement joins TRBV5-1 to TRBJ2-3; 10 bases are a match to TRBD2. V was pared by 3 bases and J by 1 base, with 5 bases of the junction left unmatched. CDR1 is SGHRS, CDR2 YFSETQ, per germline. CDR3 length equals 16 residues.

This clonotype came up many times. The chain employs TRBV29-1 and TRBJ1-1; D remains unclear. V lost 0 bases and J lost 7, with 9 bases in between. The CDR3 is 12 residues long. Germline V gives CDR1 SQVTM, CDR2 ANQGSEA. CDR3 region: CSVEDGPLEAFF. The CDR3 coding sequence is TGCAGCGTTGAAGATGGGCCGCTTGAAGCTTTCTTT.

V usage is TRBV7-9 and J usage is TRBJ1-5; possibly TRBD1 for D (6 bases). Deletions cut 2 bases from V and 1 base from J, with 9 bases between. CDR1 and CDR2 (germline): SEHNR, FQNEAQ (reference sequence). CDR3 size: 15 residues. The CDR3 DNA is TGTGCCAGCAGCTTAAAGGGGGGCAGCAATCAGCCCCAGCATTTT. Translated: CASSLKGGSNQPQHF.

The chain links TRBV3-1 to TRBJ2-3; D is uncertain. Germline V gene sequence: CDR1 LGHDT, CDR2 YNNKEL (reference sequence). V lost 3 bases, J lost 2 bases, and 9 bases lay in between. The CDR3 spans 14 residues. CDR3 DNA: TGTGCCAGCAGCCAGCGGAGCGACACAGATACGCAGTATTTT. Translated, it gives CASSQRSDTDTQYF.

The chain has TRBV4-3 and TRBJ1-1; a possible D gene is TRBD1 (5 bases). Germline CDR1 is LGHNA and CDR2 is YSLEER. There are 14 residues in the CDR3. With 1 base removed from V and 6 bases from J, the gap between germline ends came to 12 bases. Written as DNA, the CDR3 is TGCGCCAGCAGCCAAGGGGAGAGGGGCCCTGAAGCTTTCTTT. Translating it yields CASSQGERGPEAFF.

There are many counts of this clonotype. The genes are TRBV6-5 and TRBJ2-3; no clear D. V gave up 0 bases and J gave up 4 bases, with 8 bases separating them. The CDR3 sequence is 14 residues long. CDR1 and CDR2 (germline): MNHEY, SVGAGI. The CDR3 region is CASSYSDMADTQYF. As DNA, the CDR3 is TGTGCCAGCAGTTACTCGGATATGGCAGATACGCAGTATTTT.

This clonotype was seen just once. J is TRBJ2-5 and V is TRBV29-1; 8 bases align to TRBD1. J lost 5 bases, V lost 0 bases, and 11 bases had no gene match. There are 16 residues in the CDR3. The germline V gene has CDR1 SQVTM and CDR2 ANQGSEA. The CDR3: CSVEDRIQGAYETQYF. The CDR3 region has the DNA TGCAGCGTTGAAGATCGGATCCAGGGGGCGTACGAGACCCAGTACTTC.